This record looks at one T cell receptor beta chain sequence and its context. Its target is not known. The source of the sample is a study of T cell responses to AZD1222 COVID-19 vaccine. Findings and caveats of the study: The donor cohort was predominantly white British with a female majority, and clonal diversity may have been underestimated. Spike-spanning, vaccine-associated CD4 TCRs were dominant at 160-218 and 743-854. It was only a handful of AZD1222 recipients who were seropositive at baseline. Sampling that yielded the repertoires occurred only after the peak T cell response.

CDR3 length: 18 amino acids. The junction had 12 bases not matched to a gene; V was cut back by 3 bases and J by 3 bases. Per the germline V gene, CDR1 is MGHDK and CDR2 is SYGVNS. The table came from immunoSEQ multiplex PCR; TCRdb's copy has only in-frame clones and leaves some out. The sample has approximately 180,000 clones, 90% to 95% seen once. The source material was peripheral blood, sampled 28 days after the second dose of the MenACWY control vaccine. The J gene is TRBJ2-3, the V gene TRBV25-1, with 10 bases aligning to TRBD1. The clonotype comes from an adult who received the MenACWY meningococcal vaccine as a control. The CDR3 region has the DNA TGTGCCAGCAGTGACTCCCGTCCGACAGGGGGCAGAACAGATACGCAGTATTTT. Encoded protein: CASSDSRPTGGRTDTQYF. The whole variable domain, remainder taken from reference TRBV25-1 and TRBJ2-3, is EADIYQTPRYLVIGTGKKITLECSQTMGHDKMYWYQQDPGMELHLIHYSYGVNSTEKGDLSSESTVSRIRTEHFPLTLESARPSHTSQYLCASSDSRPTGGRTDTQYFGPGTRLTVL.